The present entry profiles one T cell receptor beta chain with its context. Its antigen is undetermined. Sequencing in the ViraFEST assay came after antigen-specific CD4+ T cells had been expanded with viral peptide pools, which were used to stimulate PBMC. CD4+ T cells were isolated after about eleven days of culture. Absence of prior SARS-CoV-2 infection characterized the vaccine recipients, who showed negative nucleocapsid antibodies. Germline V gene lookup returns CDR1 SGDLS and CDR2 YYNGEE. The V segment lost 0 bases and the J segment 7 bases; nucleotides outside the gene matches: 10. This CDR3 region has 18 residues. This sample was taken from a study of vaccination effects on CD4 cells after COVID-19. Study observations and caveats: Substantial clonal contraction characterized both infection- and vaccine-induced clones late after vaccination.

Assay: immunoSEQ multiplex PCR; the TCRdb copy retains only in-frame clones and omits some. The sample has under 80,000 clones; more than 60% are singletons. The source was CD4+ T cells from PBMCs cultured with SARS-CoV-2 spike peptides, collected before COVID-19 vaccination. The receptor comes from a human donor who received a COVID-19 vaccine. The V gene is TRBV9, the J gene TRBJ2-1; TRBD2 agrees at 13 bases. The CDR3 DNA follows: TGTGCCAGCAGCGTAGCTTCCACTAGCGGGGGGGCGGGTAATGAGCAGTTCTTC. This encodes CASSVASTSGGAGNEQFF.